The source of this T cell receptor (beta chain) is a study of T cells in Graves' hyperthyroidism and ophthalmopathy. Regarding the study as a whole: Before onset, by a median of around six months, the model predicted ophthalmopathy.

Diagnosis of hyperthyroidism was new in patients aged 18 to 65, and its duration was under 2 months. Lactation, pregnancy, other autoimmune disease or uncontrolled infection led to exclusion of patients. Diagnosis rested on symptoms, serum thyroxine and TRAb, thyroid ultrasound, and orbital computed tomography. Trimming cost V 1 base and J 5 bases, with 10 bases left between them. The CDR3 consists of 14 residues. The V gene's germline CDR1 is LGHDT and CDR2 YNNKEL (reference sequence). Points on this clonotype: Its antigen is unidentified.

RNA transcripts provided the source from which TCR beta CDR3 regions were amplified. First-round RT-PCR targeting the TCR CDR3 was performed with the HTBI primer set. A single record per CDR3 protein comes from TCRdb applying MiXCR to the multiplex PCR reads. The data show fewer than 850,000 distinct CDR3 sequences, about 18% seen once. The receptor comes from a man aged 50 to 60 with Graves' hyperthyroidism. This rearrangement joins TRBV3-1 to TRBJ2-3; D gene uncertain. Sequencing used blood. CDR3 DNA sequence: TGTGCCAGCAGCCAAGTTTTGCGAGGAGATACGCAGTATTTT. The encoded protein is CASSQVLRGDTQYF.